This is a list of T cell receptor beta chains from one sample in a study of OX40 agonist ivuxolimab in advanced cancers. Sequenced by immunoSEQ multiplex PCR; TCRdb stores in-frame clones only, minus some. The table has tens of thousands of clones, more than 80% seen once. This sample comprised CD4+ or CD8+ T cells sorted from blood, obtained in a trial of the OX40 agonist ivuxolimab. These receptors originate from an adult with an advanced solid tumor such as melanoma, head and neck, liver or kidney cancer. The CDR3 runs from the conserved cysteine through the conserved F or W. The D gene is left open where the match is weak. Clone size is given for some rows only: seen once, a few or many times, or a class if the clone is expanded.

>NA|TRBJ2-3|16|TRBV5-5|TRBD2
CASSPPTSGVTDTQYF
TGTGCCAGCAGCCCACCGACTAGCGGGGTCACAGATACGCAGTATTTT
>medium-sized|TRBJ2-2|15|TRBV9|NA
CASSDRQGRSGELFF
TGTGCCAGCAGCGATCGGCAGGGTCGGTCCGGGGAGCTGTTTTTT
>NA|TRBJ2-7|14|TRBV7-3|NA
CASSLSGSSYEQYF
TGTGCCAGCAGCTTATCCGGTAGCTCCTACGAGCAGTACTTC
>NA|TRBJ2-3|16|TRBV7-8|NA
CASSLRQGGSTDTQYF
TGTGCCAGCAGCTTGAGACAGGGAGGTAGCACAGATACGCAGTATTTT
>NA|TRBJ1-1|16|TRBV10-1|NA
CASNSGRGGRETEAFF
TGCGCCAGCAATTCAGGGCGCGGGGGCAGAGAGACTGAAGCTTTCTTT
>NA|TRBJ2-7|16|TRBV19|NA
CASSSQGTLHFYEQYF
TGTGCCAGTAGTTCCCAGGGGACCCTCCATTTCTACGAGCAGTACTTC
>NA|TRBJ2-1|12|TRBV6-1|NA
CASSEPYNEQFF
TGTGCCAGCAGTGAGCCCTACAATGAGCAGTTCTTC
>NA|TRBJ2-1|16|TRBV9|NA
CASSASGLGLINEQFF
TGTGCCAGCAGCGCCTCTGGGTTGGGGTTGATCAATGAGCAGTTCTTC
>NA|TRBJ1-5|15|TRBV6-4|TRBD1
CASRGTDSSNQPQHF
TGTGCCAGCAGGGGGACAGACTCCAGCAATCAGCCCCAGCATTTT
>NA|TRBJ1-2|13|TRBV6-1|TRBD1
CASTLTGDGGYTF
TGTGCCAGCACCTTGACAGGGGATGGCGGCTACACCTTC
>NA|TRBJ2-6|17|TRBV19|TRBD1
CASSSRDRARGANVLTF
TGTGCCAGTAGTTCCCGGGACAGGGCGCGAGGGGCCAACGTCCTGACTTTC
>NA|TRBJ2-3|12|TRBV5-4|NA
CASSLNTDTQYF
TGTGCCAGCAGCCTAAACACAGATACGCAGTATTTT
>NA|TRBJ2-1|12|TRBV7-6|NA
CASSLRGNEQFF
TGTGCCAGCAGCTTAAGAGGGAATGAGCAGTTCTTC
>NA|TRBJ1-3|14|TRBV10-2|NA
CATIGGLTGNTIYF
TGCGCCACCATAGGGGGTTTAACTGGAAACACCATATATTTT
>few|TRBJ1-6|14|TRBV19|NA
CASSIGGGNSPLHF
TGTGCCAGTAGTATAGGGGGAGGCAATTCACCCCTCCACTTT
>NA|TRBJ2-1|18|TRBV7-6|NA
CASSLASSDGIETDEQFF
TGTGCCAGCAGCTTAGCGTCCTCCGACGGGATAGAGACCGATGAGCAGTTCTTC
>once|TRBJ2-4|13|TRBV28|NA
CASSSASENIQYF
TGTGCCAGCAGTTCCGCTAGTGAAAACATTCAGTACTTC
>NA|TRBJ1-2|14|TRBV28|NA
CASSPGRTNYGYTF
TGTGCCAGCAGTCCGGGGCGAACTAACTATGGCTACACCTTC
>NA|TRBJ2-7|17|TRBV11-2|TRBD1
CASSSFIRDRGHYEQYF
TGTGCCAGCAGCTCGTTCATCCGGGACAGGGGGCACTACGAGCAGTACTTC
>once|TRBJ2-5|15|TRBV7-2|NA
CASGLVWGSQETQYF
TGTGCCAGCGGGCTTGTGTGGGGGTCACAAGAGACCCAGTACTTC
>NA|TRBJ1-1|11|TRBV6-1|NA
CASRGYTEAFF
TGTGCCAGCAGGGGATATACTGAAGCTTTCTTT
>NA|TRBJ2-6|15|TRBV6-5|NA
CASTGPSSGANVLTF
TGTGCCAGCACGGGACCGAGCTCTGGGGCCAACGTCCTGACTTTC
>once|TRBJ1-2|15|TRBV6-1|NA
CASSFRAGTDYGYTF
TGTGCCAGCAGTTTCCGAGCAGGGACGGACTATGGCTACACCTTC
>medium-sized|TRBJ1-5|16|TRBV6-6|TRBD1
CASSSSGQGANQPQHF
TGTGCCAGCAGTTCGTCAGGACAGGGGGCCAATCAGCCCCAGCATTTT
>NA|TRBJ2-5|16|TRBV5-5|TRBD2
CASSFPGTSGLGTQYF
TGTGCCAGCAGCTTTCCGGGGACTAGCGGTCTAGGGACCCAGTACTTC
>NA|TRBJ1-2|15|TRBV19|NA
CASTRSQGNLGGYTF
TGTGCCAGTACCCGGTCACAGGGTAATTTAGGTGGCTACACCTTC
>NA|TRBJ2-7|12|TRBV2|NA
CASSDQGYEQYF
TGTGCCAGCAGTGATCAGGGCTACGAGCAGTACTTC
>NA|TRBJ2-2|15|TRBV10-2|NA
CASKDRKGDTGELFF
TGCGCCAGCAAGGACAGAAAGGGTGACACCGGGGAGCTGTTTTTT
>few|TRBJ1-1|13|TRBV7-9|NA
CASSLESRTEAFF
TGTGCCAGCAGCTTAGAATCTAGGACTGAAGCTTTCTTT
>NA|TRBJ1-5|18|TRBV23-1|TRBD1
CASSRGQGARYSNQPQHF
TGCGCCAGCAGTCGCGGACAGGGGGCGCGATATAGCAATCAGCCCCAGCATTTT
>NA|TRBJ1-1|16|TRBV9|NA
CASSLRWGMMNTEAFF
TGTGCCAGCAGCCTAAGATGGGGGATGATGAACACTGAAGCTTTCTTT
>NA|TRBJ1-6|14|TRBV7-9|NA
CASSKTDNNSPLHF
TGTGCCAGCAGCAAGACAGACAATAATTCACCCCTCCACTTT
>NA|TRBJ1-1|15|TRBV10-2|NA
CASSYGGTTLREAFF
TGCGCCAGCAGTTATGGTGGCACTACCCTTCGCGAAGCTTTCTTT
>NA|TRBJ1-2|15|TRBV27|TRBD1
CASRYTGTGRYGYTF
TGTGCCAGCAGGTATACCGGGACAGGGAGATATGGCTACACCTTC
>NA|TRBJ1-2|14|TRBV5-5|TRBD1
CASTLRDSYYGYTF
TGTGCCAGCACCCTAAGGGACAGTTACTATGGCTACACCTTC
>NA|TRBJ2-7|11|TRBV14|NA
CASSHTYEQYF
TGTGCCAGCAGCCACACCTACGAGCAGTACTTC
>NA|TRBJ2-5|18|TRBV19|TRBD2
CASSAYSPAAGDQETQYF
TGTGCCAGTAGTGCCTACTCCCCCGCAGCGGGGGACCAAGAGACCCAGTACTTC
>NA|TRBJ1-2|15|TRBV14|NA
CASSRRQGGSYGYTF
TGTGCCAGCAGTCGTCGACAAGGAGGTAGCTATGGCTACACCTTC
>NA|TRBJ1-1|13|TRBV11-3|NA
CASSFQRGTEAFF
TGTGCCAGCAGCTTCCAGAGAGGCACTGAAGCTTTCTTT
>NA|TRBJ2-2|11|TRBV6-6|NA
CASSSSGELFF
TGTGCCAGCAGCAGTTCCGGGGAGCTGTTTTTT
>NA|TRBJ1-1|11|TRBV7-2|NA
CASSRNTEAFF
TGTGCCAGCAGCCGGAACACTGAAGCTTTCTTT
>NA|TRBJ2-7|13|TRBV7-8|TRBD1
CASSRDSQYEQYF
TGTGCCAGCAGCCGGGACAGCCAATACGAGCAGTACTTC
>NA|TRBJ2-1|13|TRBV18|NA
CASSPLGQGEQFF
TGTGCCAGCTCACCACTCGGGCAAGGTGAGCAGTTCTTC
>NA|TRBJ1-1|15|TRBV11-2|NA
CASSLGLRVGTEAFF
TGTGCCAGCAGCTTAGGTCTCAGGGTAGGCACTGAAGCTTTCTTT
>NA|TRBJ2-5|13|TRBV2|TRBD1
CASRNSGGETQYF
TGTGCCAGCAGGAACTCAGGGGGTGAGACCCAGTACTTC
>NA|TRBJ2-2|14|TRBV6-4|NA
CASSEGAGTGELFF
TGTGCCAGCAGTGAAGGGGCGGGCACCGGGGAGCTGTTTTTT
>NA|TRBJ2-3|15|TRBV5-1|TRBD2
CASSSGLAGGLTQYF
TGCGCCAGCAGCTCGGGACTAGCGGGGGGCCTAACGCAGTATTTT
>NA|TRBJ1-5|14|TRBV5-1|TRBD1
CASSLGGQGRPQHF
TGCGCCAGCAGCTTGGGGGGACAGGGGCGGCCCCAGCATTTT
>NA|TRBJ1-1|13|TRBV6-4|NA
CASSEEGGAEAFF
TGTGCCAGCAGTGAAGAGGGGGGGGCTGAAGCTTTCTTT
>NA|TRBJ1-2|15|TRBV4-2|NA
CASSQVGEHGGGYTF
TGTGCCAGCAGCCAAGTAGGCGAGCACGGGGGTGGCTACACCTTC
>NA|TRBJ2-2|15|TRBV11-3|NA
CASSSGTLNTGELFF
TGTGCCAGCAGCTCCGGGACCCTGAACACCGGGGAGCTGTTTTTT
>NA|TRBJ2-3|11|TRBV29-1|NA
CSVGSTDTQYF
TGCAGCGTTGGTAGCACAGATACGCAGTATTTT
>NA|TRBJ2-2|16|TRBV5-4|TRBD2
CASSLASGVVAGELFF
TGTGCCAGCAGCTTGGCAAGCGGGGTCGTCGCCGGGGAGCTGTTTTTT
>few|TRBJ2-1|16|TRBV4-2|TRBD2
CASSQGRAGIDNEQFF
TGTGCCAGCAGCCAAGGAAGAGCGGGGATTGACAATGAGCAGTTCTTC
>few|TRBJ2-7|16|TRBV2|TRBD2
CASSESRISGAGEQYF
TGTGCCAGCAGTGAAAGCCGGATTAGCGGGGCAGGCGAGCAGTACTTC
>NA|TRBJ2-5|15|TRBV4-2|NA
CASSQGEQGKGAQYF
TGTGCCAGCAGCCAAGGTGAACAGGGCAAGGGGGCCCAGTACTTC
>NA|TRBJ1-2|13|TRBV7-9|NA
CASSLGPTYGYTF
TGTGCCAGCAGCCTCGGACCTACCTATGGCTACACCTTC
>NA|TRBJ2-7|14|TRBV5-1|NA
CASSLAAGDYEQYF
TGCGCCAGCAGCTTGGCGGCAGGGGACTACGAGCAGTACTTC
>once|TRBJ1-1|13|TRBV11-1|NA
CASSQTWDLKAFF
TGTGCCAGCAGCCAGACATGGGACCTTAAAGCTTTCTTT